A single sample is the source of the 3 T cell receptor beta chains below, sequenced in a study of blood T cells in healthy people across ages. The second PCR ran roughly 6 to 11 cycles with a sample-barcoded 5' primer and J-beta primers. TCRdb reprocessed the 5' RACE reads with MiXCR, giving one entry per CDR3 protein. This sample has 750,000 to 850,000 distinct CDR3 sequences, with roughly 25% found just once. These same records also appear under a second study, on T cells of mothers and their children.

The material sequenced was blood. The source is a boy younger than 18 in good health.

The chain recombines TRBV5-1 with TRBJ2-7, with D possibly TRBD2 on 6 matching bases. The germline CDR1 and CDR2 sequences are SGHRS and YFSETQ. V lost 4 bases, J lost 4 bases, and 18 bases lay in between. CDR3 length: 15 amino acids. CDR3 sequence (DNA): TGCGCCAGCAGCGACCGGGACTCCAAACTTTACGAGCAGTACTTC. This codes for CASSDRDSKLYEQYF.

This rearrangement joins TRBV9 to TRBJ2-7; D uncertain. Germline CDR1 and CDR2: SGDLS and YYNGEE. V was clipped by 3 bases and J by 0 bases, with 7 bases between them. This CDR3 contains 13 residues. The CDR3 coding sequence is TGTGCCAGCAGCGACCCCTTCTCCTACGAGCAGTACTTC. This encodes CASSDPFSYEQYF.

The chain recombines TRBV3-1 with TRBJ2-3; 8 positions agree with TRBD2. Germline V CDR1 and CDR2: LGHDT, YNNKEL (reference sequence). The CDR3 sequence is 15 residues long. V shed 8 bases and J 4 bases; nucleotides not matched to a gene: 11. The CDR3 DNA reads as TGTGCCAGCGCCCCCAGCGGGAGTCGCCCAGATACGCAGTATTTT. This translates into CASAPSGSRPDTQYF.